This TCR beta chain was observed in a study of shared clonotypes between healthy human individuals. Study-wide points: Shared clonotypes across all four donors exceeded non-shared ones in generation probability. Only blood samples were collected, and tissue repertoires likely differ.

Roughly 27,000 T cell genomes, or 200 ng DNA, went into the sorted-subset replicate PCRs. The data were produced by immunoSEQ multiplex PCR, yet TCRdb's version contains in-frame clones alone and is incomplete. The sample contains 2 million to 3 million clones, around nine tenths of which appear only once. As for this clone: The target antigen is unknown.

Source material: naive CD4+ T cells sorted from blood. Stated subset: CD45RA+ positively selected. The origin of this receptor is a man aged 18 to 30 in good health.

CDR3 protein: CASSFPTVNTEAFF. CDR3 nucleotides: TGTGCCAGCAGCTTCCCGACCGTGAACACTGAAGCTTTCTTT. The gene calls are TRBV5-4 and TRBJ1-1; D is ambiguous. There are 14 residues in the CDR3. Per germline, CDR1 SGHNT and CDR2 YYREEE (reference sequence). V gave up 2 bases and J gave up 0 bases, with 8 bases separating them.